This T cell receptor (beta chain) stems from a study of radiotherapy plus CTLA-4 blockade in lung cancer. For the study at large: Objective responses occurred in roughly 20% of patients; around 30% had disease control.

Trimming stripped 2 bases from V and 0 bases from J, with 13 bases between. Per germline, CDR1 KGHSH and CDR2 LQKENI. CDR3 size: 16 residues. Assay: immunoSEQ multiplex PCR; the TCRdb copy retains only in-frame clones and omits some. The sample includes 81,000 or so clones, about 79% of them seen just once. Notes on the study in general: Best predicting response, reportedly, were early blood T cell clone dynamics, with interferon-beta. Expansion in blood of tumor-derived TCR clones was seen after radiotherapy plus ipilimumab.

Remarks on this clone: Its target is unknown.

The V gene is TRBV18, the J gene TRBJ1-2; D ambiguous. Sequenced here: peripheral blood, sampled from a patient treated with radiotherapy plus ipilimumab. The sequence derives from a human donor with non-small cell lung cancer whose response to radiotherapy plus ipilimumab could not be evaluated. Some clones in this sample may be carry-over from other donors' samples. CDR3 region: CASSPTTKPTNYGYTF. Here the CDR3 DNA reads TGTGCCAGCTCACCAACGACAAAGCCCACTAACTATGGCTACACCTTC. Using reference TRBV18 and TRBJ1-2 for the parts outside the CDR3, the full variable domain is NAGVMQNPRHLVRRRGQEARLRCSPMKGHSHVYWYRQLPEEGLKFMVYLQKENIIDESGMPKERFSAEFPKEGPSILRIQQVVRGDSAAYFCASSPTTKPTNYGYTFGSGTRLTVV.